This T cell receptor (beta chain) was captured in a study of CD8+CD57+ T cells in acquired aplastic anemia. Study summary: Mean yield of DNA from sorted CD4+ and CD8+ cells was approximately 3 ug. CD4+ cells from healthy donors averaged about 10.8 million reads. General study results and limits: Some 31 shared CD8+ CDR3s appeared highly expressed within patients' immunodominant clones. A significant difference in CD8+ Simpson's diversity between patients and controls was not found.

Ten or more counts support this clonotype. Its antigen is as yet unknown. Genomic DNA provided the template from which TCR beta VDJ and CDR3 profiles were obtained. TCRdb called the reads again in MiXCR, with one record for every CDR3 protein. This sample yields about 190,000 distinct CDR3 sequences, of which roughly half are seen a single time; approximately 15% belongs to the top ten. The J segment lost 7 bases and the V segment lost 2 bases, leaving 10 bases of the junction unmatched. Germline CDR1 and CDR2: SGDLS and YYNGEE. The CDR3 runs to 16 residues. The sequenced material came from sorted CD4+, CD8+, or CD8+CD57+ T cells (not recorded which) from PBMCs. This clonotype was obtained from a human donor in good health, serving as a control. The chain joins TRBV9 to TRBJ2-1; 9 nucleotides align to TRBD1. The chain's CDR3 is CASSVSPGQGENEQFF. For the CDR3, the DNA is TGTGCCAGCAGCGTCTCTCCGGGACAGGGTGAGAATGAGCAGTTCTTC.